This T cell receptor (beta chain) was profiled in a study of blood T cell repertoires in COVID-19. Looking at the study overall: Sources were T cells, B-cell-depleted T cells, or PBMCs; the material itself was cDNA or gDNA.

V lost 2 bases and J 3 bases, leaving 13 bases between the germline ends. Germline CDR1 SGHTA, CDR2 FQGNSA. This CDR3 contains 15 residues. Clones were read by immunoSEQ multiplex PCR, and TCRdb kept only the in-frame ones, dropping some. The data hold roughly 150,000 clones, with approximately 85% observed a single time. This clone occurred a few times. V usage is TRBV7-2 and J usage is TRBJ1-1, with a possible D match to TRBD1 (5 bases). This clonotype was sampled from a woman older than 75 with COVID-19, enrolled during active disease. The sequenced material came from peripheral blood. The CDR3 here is CASSLRQSLDTEAFF. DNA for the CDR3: TGTGCCAGCAGCTTACGACAGTCCTTAGACACTGAAGCTTTCTTT.